This T cell receptor beta chain was found in a study of cytomegalovirus exposure and HLA in healthy donors. General study results and limits: Earlier results showed most TCR beta V segments being productive about 87% or about 30% of the time. A later analysis, which compared TCR beta chains of equal frequency, found the HLA-associated ones more clonally expanded.

Comments on this clone: The antigen is not known.

Primers for the PCR totalled 60 Vbeta and 13 Jbeta. Data came from immunoSEQ multiplex PCR; TCRdb stores just in-frame clones and leaves some out. The data hold about 140,000 clones, with about 80% observed a single time. Germline assignment: CDR1 MNHNY and CDR2 SVGAGI (reference sequence). The CDR3 is 16 amino acids. The trim removed 3 bases at V and 4 bases at J, leaving 8 bases unmatched. Healthy bone marrow donors formed the donor group. J is TRBJ1-5 and V is TRBV6-6; 8 bases agree with TRBD1. The source of this sequence is a man aged 35-49 years in good health and CMV-seronegative. Sequences were obtained from PBMCs. The CDR3 protein is CASSYQGRGLNQPQHF. In nucleotides, the CDR3 is TGTGCCAGCAGTTATCAGGGCAGGGGGCTTAATCAGCCCCAGCATTTT.